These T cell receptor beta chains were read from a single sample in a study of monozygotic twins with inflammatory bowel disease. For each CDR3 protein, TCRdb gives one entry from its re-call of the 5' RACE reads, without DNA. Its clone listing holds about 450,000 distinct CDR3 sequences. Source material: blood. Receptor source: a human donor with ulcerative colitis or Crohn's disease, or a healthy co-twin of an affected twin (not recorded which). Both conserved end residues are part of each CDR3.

CASSLAGGRGIGPNTGELFF TRBJ2-2 TRBV5-4
CASSLGTSGHGELFF TRBJ2-2 TRBV27
CASSNKGAWTGELFF TRBJ2-2 TRBV12-3/TRBV12-4
CASSFSLDVRNEQFF TRBJ2-1 TRBV4-2
CASSTTWGGSKGTEAFF TRBJ1-1 TRBV19
CASSDNRDFQFF TRBJ2-1 TRBV10-2
CASSWTSGSFDTGELFF TRBJ2-2 TRBV4-1
CASSLSMGPSETQYF TRBJ2-5 TRBV27
CASSQGQGTEAFF TRBJ1-1 TRBV18
CASRTGQGANEQFF TRBJ2-1 TRBV7-2
CASKRIDGKSTDTQYF TRBJ2-3 TRBV27
CATTVQYSSNSEAFF TRBJ1-1 TRBV6-1
CASSEPWDIATQETQYF TRBJ2-5 TRBV2
CASSPPVGANTGELFF TRBJ2-2 TRBV18
CASRARDGYTF TRBJ1-2 TRBV3-1
CASSQLAGGPYEQYF TRBJ2-7 TRBV4-3